This TCR beta chain was found in a study of CD8+ T cells in alopecia areata. The CDR3 totals 13 residues. Trimming took off 3 bases at V and 3 bases at J, with 11 bases between the two ends. Looked up from germline, CDR1 is GTSNPN and CDR2 is SVGIG (reference sequence). Extraction and reverse transcription of RNA yielded cDNA as the sequencing template. Repertoires were generated with immunoSEQ multiplex PCR, while TCRdb's copy carries only in-frame clones and drops some. The sample has about 98,000 clones, around 44% seen once. The receptor was isolated from a human donor with alopecia areata. The genes are TRBV30 and TRBJ1-2; D remains unclear. Source material: CD4+ T cells sorted from blood. The CDR3, as DNA: TGTGCCTGGAGCCGGACTCGAGACTATGGCTACACCTTC. It is translated as CAWSRTRDYGYTF. The full variable domain, rest sourced from reference TRBV30 and TRBJ1-2, is SQTIHQWPATLVQPVGSPLSLECTVEGTSNPNLYWYRQAAGRGLQLLFYSVGIGQISSEVPQNLSASRPQDRQFILSSKKLLLSDSGFYLCAWSRTRDYGYTFGSGTRLTVV.